The clone carrying this T cell receptor beta chain has only a few counts. What it binds is not known. This sample is drawn from a study of T-cell memory formation after mild COVID-19. Study at large: Largely, the TCR clusters proved donor specific. Overall study findings and caveats: Among clones contracting day 15 to 85, CD4/CD8 was balanced, whereas later expanders leaned CD4+. Most CD4+ clones that shrank were in CM and EM, while CD8+ ones turned up in EMRA. Day 37-peaking second-wave clones had unconfirmed SARS-CoV-2 specificity.

CDR3 length: 14 residues. With V trimmed by 6 bases and J by 1 base, 2 bases remained unmatched. A single record per CDR3 protein comes from TCRdb applying MiXCR to the 5' RACE reads. The sample holds some 120,000 distinct CDR3 sequences, about a sixth seen once. The V call is TRBV12-3 or TRBV12-4, the J call TRBJ2-2; 7 bases are a match to TRBD1. Specimen: PBMCs or a T cell subset sorted from them (not recorded which). This clonotype was obtained from a man younger than 35 who had mild COVID-19 (a few samples of this study predate the infection). Cell type and time point are not known. CDR3 coding DNA: TGTGCCAGCAGGCGACAGGGGAACACCGGGGAGCTGTTTTTT. Translating it yields CASRRQGNTGELFF.